Each of the 18 T cell receptor beta chains below was sequenced from the same sample in a study of graft-versus-host responses after intestinal transplantation. Profiling relied on immunoSEQ multiplex PCR, and the TCRdb table lists in-frame clones only, not all of them. The top ten clones hold about 3.3% of a sample with 90,000 to 150,000 clones, around 96% of them seen once. The antigens of these receptors remain unknown. The source material was unstimulated CD8+ T cells sorted from spleen or lymph node cells, sampled before intestinal transplant. The receptors shown here come from a human donor who received an intestinal transplant.

The rearrangement joins TRBV10-3 to TRBJ2-7; D ambiguous. Per the germline V gene, CDR1 is ENHRY and CDR2 is SYGVKD. This CDR3 has 13 amino acids. Trimming removed 7 bases at V and 5 bases at J, with 15 bases between. This CDR3 reads CAITLDARDEQYF. CDR3 coding DNA: TGTGCCATCACCTTAGACGCCCGGGACGAGCAGTACTTC.

The rearrangement uses TRBV28 and TRBJ2-3; 11 nucleotides align to TRBD2. The V segment lost 4 bases and the J segment 3 bases; nucleotides outside the gene matches: 9. The germline gives CDR1 MDHEN, CDR2 SYDVKM. The CDR3 is 17 residues long. The CDR3 protein is CASSSPSTSGTTDTQYF. The CDR3 nucleotides are TGTGCCAGCAGTTCGCCCTCGACTAGCGGGACGACAGATACGCAGTATTTT.

The V call is TRBV9, the J call TRBJ2-7, with 8 bases fitting TRBD1. Germline assignment: CDR1 SGDLS and CDR2 YYNGEE. V lost 3 bases and J lost 1; bases outside the gene matches: 9. CDR3 length: 16 residues. For the CDR3, the DNA is TGTGCCAGCAGCGGCACGGGACAGGAGGGTTCCTACGAGCAGTACTTC. Its protein is CASSGTGQEGSYEQYF.

The rearrangement links TRBV7-9 to TRBJ1-4, with D maybe TRBD1 (5 bases). This CDR3 contains 14 residues. Trimming stripped 0 bases from V and 7 bases from J, with 9 bases between. The germline CDR1 and CDR2 sequences are SEHNR and FQNEAQ (reference sequence). CDR3 residues: CASSLARVGEKLFF. The CDR3 DNA reads as TGTGCCAGCAGCTTAGCCAGGGTCGGTGAAAAACTGTTTTTT. The full variable domain, its missing parts supplied by reference TRBV7-9 and TRBJ1-4, is DTGVSQNPRHKITKRGQNVTFRCDPISEHNRLYWYRQTLGQGPEFLTYFQNEAQLEKSRLLSDRFSAERPKGSFSTLEIQRTEQGDSAMYLCASSLARVGEKLFFGSGTQLSVL.

This chain joins TRBV19 and TRBJ2-7; D not certain. Per the germline V gene, CDR1 is LNHDA and CDR2 is SQIVND (reference sequence). V lost 4 bases, J lost 3 bases, and 16 bases lay in between. The CDR3 has 15 residues. CDR3 DNA sequence: TGTGCCAGTAGTACATACTCCGGGTCCTACTACGAGCAGTACTTC. Its protein is CASSTYSGSYYEQYF.

The chain combines TRBV29-1 with TRBJ2-1, with 11 nucleotides matching TRBD2. CDR1 and CDR2 from the germline V gene are SQVTM and ANQGSEA. Trimming removed 5 bases from V and 2 bases from J; junction bases left unmatched: 17. This CDR3 is 19 amino acids long. For the CDR3, the DNA is TGCAGCGTTCCCCTGGTACGGCTAGCGGGAGGCCCCGCCTACAATGAGCAGTTCTTC. It translates to CSVPLVRLAGGPAYNEQFF.

This chain joins TRBV6-1 and TRBJ1-5, with D perhaps TRBD1 (5 bases). V was cut by 10 bases and J by 0 bases, with 16 bases left in between. Per germline, CDR1 MNHNS and CDR2 SASEGT. CDR3 length: 15 amino acids. The CDR3 DNA reads as TGTGCCATTCGTACAGACAGTTATAGCAATCAGCCCCAGCATTTT. The encoded protein is CAIRTDSYSNQPQHF.

The count of this clone is one. The V call is TRBV4-2, the J call TRBJ1-5, with D uncertain. The CDR3 runs to 13 residues. Between the trimmed V and J ends, which lost 3 bases and 6 bases, there was a span of 9 bases. Germline V gene lookup returns CDR1 LGHNA and CDR2 YNFKEQ. CDR3 protein: CASSHLPGQPQHF. As DNA, the CDR3 is TGTGCCAGCAGCCATTTACCGGGTCAGCCCCAGCATTTT.

V gene TRBV4-3 combines with J gene TRBJ1-2; a weak D match, TRBD1 (5 bases). CDR1 LGHNA and CDR2 YSLEER come from the germline V gene. Trimming took 0 bases from V and 2 from J, leaving 16 bases between them. CDR3 length equals 17 residues. CDR3 bases: TGCGCCAGCAGCCAAGATAGGGCACGAGGGGCGAACTATGGCTACACCTTC. The encoded protein is CASSQDRARGANYGYTF.

J is TRBJ2-7 and V is TRBV7-9; no clear D. Germline V gene data show CDR1 as SEHNR and CDR2 as FQNEAQ (reference sequence). The germline V and J ends were trimmed by 1 base and 1 base, with 2 bases remaining between them. CDR3 size: 12 residues. The CDR3 region has the DNA TGTGCCAGCAGCTTAGGGTCCTACGAGCAGTACTTC. Translating gives CASSLGSYEQYF.

The gene calls are TRBV6-1 and TRBJ2-3; D is perhaps TRBD2 (6 bases). Trimming pared 7 bases from V and 4 bases from J, leaving 15 bases between. The CDR3 contains 14 residues. Germline loops: CDR1 MNHNS, CDR2 SASEGT. CDR3 protein: CASMWRGFSDTQYF. The DNA for the CDR3 is TGTGCCAGCATGTGGAGGGGTTTCTCAGATACGCAGTATTTT.

This clone was observed once. The CDR3 protein is CASRLGQGGYEQYF. The DNA of the CDR3 is TGTGCCAGCAGACTCGGGCAGGGGGGGTACGAGCAGTACTTC. The V call is TRBV28, the J call TRBJ2-5; D possibly matches TRBD1 or TRBD2 (7 bases each). The J call may be faulty, since TRBJ2-7 better matches the DNA end. Germline CDR1 and CDR2: MDHEN and SYDVKM. The CDR3 has 14 amino acids.

The gene calls are TRBV7-3 and TRBJ2-4, with D perhaps matching TRBD1 (5 bases). The CDR3 has 13 residues. Trimming removed 2 bases from V and 7 bases from J, with 9 bases in between. Germline V gene sequence: CDR1 SGHTA, CDR2 FQGTGA. CDR3 sequence reads: CASSLGASNIQYF. The CDR3 DNA reads TGTGCCAGCAGCTTAGGGGCCAGTAACATTCAGTACTTC. Based on the CDR3 plus reference TRBV7-3 and TRBJ2-4, the full variable domain is GAGVSQTPSNKVTEKGKYVELRCDPISGHTALYWYRQSLGQGPEFLIYFQGTGAADDSGLPNDRFFAVRPEGSVSTLKIQRTERGDSAVYLCASSLGASNIQYFGAGTRLSVL.

The chain uses TRBV19 and TRBJ2-1; the match to TRBD2 covers 11 bases. Germline V lookup: CDR1 LNHDA, CDR2 SQIVND (reference sequence). V lost 8 bases, J lost 10 bases, and 4 bases stayed unmatched. The CDR3 has 12 residues. CDR3 nucleotide sequence: TGTGCCAGTGGACTAGCGGGTGACGAGCAGTTCTTC. Residues: CASGLAGDEQFF.

V gene TRBV30 combines with J gene TRBJ1-6; D is possibly TRBD1 (6 bases). Germline CDR1 GTSNPN, CDR2 SVGIG (reference sequence). This CDR3 spans 14 amino acids. V was pared by 4 bases and J by 15 bases, with 22 bases between. The CDR3 DNA reads TGTGCCTGGACCACAGTGGACAGCCTCATTGACCTCCACTTT. Its translation: CAWTTVDSLIDLHF.

The CDR3 sequence is CASSPMGQGENIQYF. The CDR3 bases are TGTGCCAGCAGCCCCATGGGACAGGGGGAAAACATTCAGTACTTC. The V and J genes are TRBV13 and TRBJ2-4, with TRBD1 identical over 11 bases. CDR3 length: 15 amino acids. CDR1 is PRHDT, CDR2 FYEKMQ, per germline (reference sequence). With V trimmed by 5 bases and J by 5 bases, 5 bases remained unmatched.

The chain joins TRBV27 to TRBJ2-1, with 9 nucleotides matching TRBD2. V was pared by 6 bases and J by 0 bases, with 6 bases of the junction left unmatched. This CDR3 has 16 residues. CDR1 and CDR2 from the germline V gene are MNHEY and SMNVEV (reference sequence). The CDR3 loop reads CASSPSGISSYNEQFF. The CDR3 bases are TGTGCCAGCAGCCCTAGCGGGATTAGCTCCTACAATGAGCAGTTCTTC.

The chain employs TRBV11-2 and TRBJ2-1; D ambiguous. The CDR3 is 16 amino acids. The germline gives CDR1 SGHAT, CDR2 FQNNGV. The V and J ends lost 4 bases and 0 bases respectively, with 13 bases between them. CDR3 nucleotide sequence: TGTGCCAGCAGCTCCTTCGACACCCTCTCCTACAATGAGCAGTTCTTC. This translates into CASSSFDTLSYNEQFF.